This T cell receptor (beta chain) was documented in a study of CD8 T cells in Susac syndrome. This CDR3 contains 14 residues. V dropped 7 bases and J dropped 6; count of bases not matched to a gene: 11. Germline V gene data show CDR1 as MNHEY and CDR2 as SMNVEV (reference sequence). About 0.5 to 1 ug RNA was reverse transcribed with random hexamers. TCRdb itself ran the immunoSEQ multiplex PCR reads through MiXCR, one entry per CDR3 protein. The data show 84,000 or so distinct CDR3 sequences, 94% seen once. The chain is built from TRBV27 and TRBJ1-2, with 7 bases matching TRBD1. Sequenced input: CD8+ T cells from PBMCs. The receptor comes from a human donor with Susac syndrome. The CDR3 region has the DNA TGTGCCAGCACTTCGACAGGGAGGCTAAATGGCTACACCTTC. Translation: CASTSTGRLNGYTF.